This T cell receptor beta chain came from a study of blood T cell repertoires in COVID-19. This clone occurred a few times. Clones were sequenced by immunoSEQ multiplex PCR, and TCRdb holds only the in-frame ones, with some missing. The table records approximately 380,000 clones, about 85% of them present only once. CDR3 length equals 12 residues. Germline CDR1 reads SGHTA; CDR2 reads FQGTGA. Losses at the gene ends were 7 bases for V and 3 bases for J; bases not matched to a gene: 1. This chain links TRBV7-3 with TRBJ1-2; 8 bases line up with TRBD1. This clonotype was sampled from a woman aged 18-35 years with acute or convalescent COVID-19. Sequencing input: peripheral blood. The DNA of the CDR3 is TGTGCCAGCACGGGACAGGACTATGGCTACACCTTC. The encoded protein is CASTGQDYGYTF.